This paragraph covers one T cell receptor (beta chain) sequence. This entry belongs to a study of CD8+ T cells in alopecia areata. Sample treatment: oral pan-JAK inhibitor, 5-10 mg twice daily. J was trimmed by 2 bases and V by 5 bases; bases with no gene match: 6. Germline V gene data show CDR1 as SGHVS and CDR2 as FQNEAQ. The CDR3 loop spans 15 amino acids. Reverse transcription of extracted RNA yielded cDNA, which provided the sequencing template. Only in-frame clones appear in the TCRdb table, and some are missing; sequencing was by immunoSEQ multiplex PCR. The repertoire holds under 110,000 clones, with 60% as singletons.

This chain connects TRBV7-8 to TRBJ1-5, with 7 bases aligning to TRBD1. The material was CD8+ T cells sorted from blood, obtained at approximately week 60, from a patient treated with tofacitinib. This clonotype was obtained from a human donor with alopecia areata. CDR3 in amino acids: CASSPSGTGNQPQHF. The CDR3 DNA reads as TGTGCCAGCAGCCCGAGCGGGACAGGCAATCAGCCCCAGCATTTT.